This T cell receptor (beta chain) was identified during a study of blood T cells in healthy people across ages. The CDR3 contains 20 residues. V lost 2 bases, J lost 5 bases, and 30 bases lay in between. The germline gives CDR1 ENHRY, CDR2 SYGVKD. This clonotype has only a few counts. It was with a sample-barcoded 5' primer and a J-beta primer mix that a second PCR of about 6 to 11 cycles was run. One entry per CDR3 protein, called by TCRdb with MiXCR from the 5' RACE reads. The sample has approximately 1.5 million distinct CDR3 sequences; approximately 43% are singletons. Source material: blood. The V call is TRBV10-3, the J call TRBJ2-5; D perhaps matches TRBD1 (6 bases). The sequence came from a woman aged 18-30 years in good health. The CDR3 DNA follows: TGTGCCATCAGTGAGCCCCCTGGGACACACAACGTAATCGGCAGCGAGACCCAGTACTTC. It specifies CAISEPPGTHNVIGSETQYF.